Shown below are 18 T cell receptor beta chains from a single sample sequenced in a study of early T cells in non-severe SARS-CoV-2 infection. TCRdb fed the 5' RACE reads into MiXCR, producing one record per CDR3 protein. Of nearly 70,000 distinct CDR3 sequences in the sample, roughly 4.6% were seen once. The sequences come from whole blood, collected at baseline. The receptors derive from an adult who was a healthcare worker with PCR-confirmed SARS-CoV-2 infection or an uninfected control (not recorded which). The donor label of this sample is uncertain.

This clonotype appeared a few times. The chain links TRBV7-2 to TRBJ2-5, with 9 bases aligning to TRBD1. Per the germline V gene, CDR1 is SGHTA and CDR2 is FQGNSA. The CDR3 has 16 residues. With V trimmed by 6 bases and J by 0 bases, 8 bases remained unmatched. The DNA of the CDR3 is TGTGCCAGCAGGCCCCAGGGACAGGGCCACCAAGAGACCCAGTACTTC. Translation gives CASRPQGQGHQETQYF.

V gene TRBV5-6 combines with J gene TRBJ2-3, with 11 bases that match TRBD2. V shed 2 bases, J shed 6 bases, and the junction held 5 bases outside the gene matches. CDR1 is SGHDT, CDR2 YYEEEE, per germline. The CDR3 has 15 residues. This chain's CDR3 is CASSFSGGAWDTQYF. CDR3 bases: TGTGCCAGCAGCTTTAGCGGGGGGGCCTGGGATACGCAGTATTTT.

This clonotype was counted many times. The V call is TRBV10-1, the J call TRBJ2-2; 8 bases fit TRBD2. V was clipped by 4 bases and J by 6 bases; unmatched bases: 1. This CDR3 comprises 13 residues. Germline-derived CDR1 and CDR2 are WNHNN and SYGVQD (reference sequence). CDR3 bases: TGCGCCAGCAGTGTGGGACTAGCCGGGGAGCTGTTTTTT. It encodes CASSVGLAGELFF.

This clonotype has more than one count but fewer than ten. The V and J genes are TRBV5-1 and TRBJ2-3, with TRBD2 identical over 8 bases. Germline CDR1 and CDR2: SGHRS and YFSETQ. CDR3 size: 16 residues. J lost 2 bases, V lost 0 bases, and 5 bases had no gene match. This CDR3 is CASSLVGSGTTDTQYF. In DNA, the CDR3 is TGCGCCAGCAGCTTGGTTGGTAGCGGGACCACAGATACGCAGTATTTT.

The table lists this clonotype with many counts. The V gene is TRBV1, the J gene TRBJ1-6. TRBV1 is recorded as a pseudogene. The CDR3 length is 15 residues. The CDR3 sequence: CTSSQKTGGNSPLHF. The CDR3 nucleotides are TGCACCAGCAGCCAGAAGACGGGAGGGAATTCACCCCTCCACTTT.

Only a few counts were recorded for this clonotype. The CDR3 bases are TGTGCCAGCAGGGACGACAGGGTTGGCGGGGAGCTGTTTTTT. This gives the protein CASRDDRVGGELFF. The chain is built from TRBV27 and TRBJ2-2, with 7 bases that match TRBD1. The CDR3 runs to 14 residues. The germline V gene has CDR1 MNHEY and CDR2 SMNVEV (reference sequence). Unmatched junction bases numbered 8, after V lost 6 bases and J lost 7 bases.

The J gene is TRBJ1-1, the V gene TRBV12-3 or TRBV12-4, with 8 bases matching TRBD1. Trimming took 3 bases from V and 5 from J; bases not matched to a gene: 2. This CDR3 contains 13 residues. CDR3 bases: TGTGCCAGCAGTTTTCAGGGGGCGACTGAAGCTTTCTTT. Its translation: CASSFQGATEAFF.

The chain recombines TRBV2 with TRBJ2-3; TRBD1 matches 7 bases. The ends lost 6 bases at V and 0 bases at J; junction bases unmatched: 3. The CDR3 consists of 14 residues. In germline, CDR1 is SNHLY, CDR2 FYNNEI. CDR3 protein: CASSRDRSTDTQYF. In nucleotides, the CDR3 is TGTGCCAGCAGCAGGGACAGAAGCACAGATACGCAGTATTTT. The whole variable domain, remainder taken from reference TRBV2 and TRBJ2-3, is EPEVTQTPSHQVTQMGQEVILRCVPISNHLYFYWYRQILGQKVEFLVSFYNNEISEKSEIFDDQFSVERPDGSNFTLKIRSTKLEDSAMYFCASSRDRSTDTQYFGPGTRLTVL.

The chain carries TRBV12-3 or TRBV12-4 and TRBJ2-7, with D unclear. There are 15 residues in the CDR3. Between the trimmed V and J ends, which lost 5 bases and 2 bases, there was a span of 16 bases. The CDR3 sequence: CASSPTGRRPYEQYF. As DNA, the CDR3 is TGTGCCAGCAGTCCAACCGGACGGCGCCCCTACGAGCAGTACTTC.

This clonotype was seen only a few times. The chain carries TRBV7-9 and TRBJ2-3, with a tentative D call TRBD1 (5 bases). Trimming shortened V by 2 bases and J by 2 bases, and 8 bases separated the two germline ends. The CDR3 loop spans 14 amino acids. Looked up from germline, CDR1 is SEHNR and CDR2 is FQNEAQ (reference sequence). The CDR3 coding sequence is TGTGCCAGCAGCTTAAGGGGATCCACAGATACGCAGTATTTT. It encodes CASSLRGSTDTQYF.

This clonotype was observed many times. This chain uses TRBV6-6 with TRBJ1-5; D call uncertain. There are 17 residues in the CDR3. The V gene lost 5 bases and the J gene lost 0 bases, with 17 bases spanning the gap. Germline assignment: CDR1 MNHNY and CDR2 SVGAGI (reference sequence). CDR3 in amino acids: CASSGGSSSISNQPQHF. The CDR3 bases are TGTGCCAGCAGTGGTGGCAGTTCATCTATTAGCAATCAGCCCCAGCATTTT.

At least ten counts were recorded for this clonotype. This sequence joins TRBV12-3 or TRBV12-4 and TRBJ2-7; D not resolved. V dropped 2 bases and J dropped 4 bases, with 15 bases sitting between them. The CDR3 consists of 15 residues. CDR3 region: CASSLRSASPYEQYF. CDR3 in DNA: TGTGCCAGCAGTTTAAGGTCTGCCAGCCCTTACGAGCAGTACTTC.

This clonotype has ten or more counts. This chain uses TRBV14 with TRBJ1-1; D uncertain. V was cut by 1 base and J by 1 base, with 7 bases left in between. This CDR3 has 14 amino acids. Germline loops: CDR1 SGHDN, CDR2 FVKESK. The CDR3 bases are TGTGCCAGCAGCCAAGCCATAGGGAACACTGAAGCTTTCTTT. Translated: CASSQAIGNTEAFF.

This chain joins TRBV6-1 and TRBJ1-2; a weak D match, TRBD1 (6 bases). The CDR3 has 17 residues. Trimming removed 7 bases from V and 0 bases from J, with 21 bases in between. CDR1 and CDR2 (germline): MNHNS, SASEGT. This CDR3 reads CASKARFGDMSNYGYTF. CDR3 nucleotides: TGTGCCAGCAAGGCAAGGTTCGGGGACATGTCTAACTATGGCTACACCTTC.

Many counts were recorded for this clonotype. The chain has TRBV14 and TRBJ1-6; the D gene is possibly TRBD1 (5 bases). The CDR3 spans 13 residues. The germline gives CDR1 SGHDN, CDR2 FVKESK. V was trimmed by 2 bases and J by 10 bases, leaving 9 bases between them. The CDR3 here is CASSQLGGSPLHF. Written as DNA, the CDR3 is TGTGCCAGCAGCCAACTGGGGGGGTCACCCCTCCACTTT.

This clonotype was detected only a few times. V gene TRBV7-6 combines with J gene TRBJ2-7, with unresolved D. CDR1 and CDR2 (germline): SGHVS, FNYEAQ. This CDR3 comprises 15 residues. The V end lost 1 base, the J end lost 3 bases, and 13 bases lay between the germline ends. CDR3 region: CASSLVAGFVYEQYF. The DNA of the CDR3 is TGTGCCAGCAGCTTAGTCGCCGGCTTTGTCTACGAGCAGTACTTC.

This clonotype appeared many times. The V call is TRBV24-1, the J call TRBJ1-2; TRBD1 is a possible D gene (6 bases). CDR1 is KGHDR, CDR2 SFDVKD, per germline. With 7 bases removed from V and 4 bases from J, the gap between germline ends came to 24 bases. The CDR3 loop spans 17 amino acids. In DNA, the CDR3 is TGTGCCACCAGCAGCTACACCAGGAGGGGGGAGAGCTATGGCTACACCTTC. Its protein is CATSSYTRRGESYGYTF.

Many counts were recorded for this clonotype. V is TRBV12-3 or TRBV12-4 and J is TRBJ1-2, with D tentatively TRBD1 (5 bases). The CDR3 runs 14 residues. Trimming stripped 0 bases from V and 4 bases from J, with 9 bases between. The CDR3 sequence: CASSLAGVAYGYTF. The CDR3 DNA follows: TGTGCCAGCAGTTTAGCGGGGGTAGCCTATGGCTACACCTTC.